The clone carrying this T cell receptor (beta chain) was counted a few times. PCR was performed a second time for about 6 to 11 cycles using a sample-barcoded 5' primer and a J-beta primer mix. TCRdb recomputed calls from the 5' RACE reads with MiXCR, one row per CDR3 protein. Counted here are roughly 560,000 distinct CDR3 sequences, around 24% occurring once; the ten biggest clones make up roughly 10%. The sample belongs to a study of blood T cells in healthy people across ages. Peripheral blood was drawn, approximately 9.7 milliliters per donor. The CDR3 has 14 amino acids. V lost 2 bases and J lost 4, with 10 bases in between. The sample also formed part of further work on T cells of mothers and their children.

V usage is TRBV12-3 or TRBV12-4 and J usage is TRBJ2-3; D gene ambiguous. Sequencing was done on a sample of blood. The sequence came from a boy between 10 and 17 years old in good health. CDR3 nucleotide sequence: TGTGCCAGCAGTTTAATAAACCGCGCAGATACGCAGTATTTT. Translating it yields CASSLINRADTQYF.